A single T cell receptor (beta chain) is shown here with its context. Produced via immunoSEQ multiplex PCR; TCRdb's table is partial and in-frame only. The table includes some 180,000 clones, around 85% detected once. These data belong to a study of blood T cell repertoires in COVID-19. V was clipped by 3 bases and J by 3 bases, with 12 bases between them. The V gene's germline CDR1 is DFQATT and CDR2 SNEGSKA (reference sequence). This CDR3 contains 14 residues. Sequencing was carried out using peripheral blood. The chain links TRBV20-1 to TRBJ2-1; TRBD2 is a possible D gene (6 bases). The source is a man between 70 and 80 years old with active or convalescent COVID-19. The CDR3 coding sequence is TGCAGTGCTAGTGACGGGAGAGGCTACAATGAGCAGTTCTTC. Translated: CSASDGRGYNEQFF.